This is a list of T cell receptor beta chains from one sample in a study of cytomegalovirus exposure and HLA in healthy donors. TCRdb's table, derived via immunoSEQ multiplex PCR, lists solely in-frame clones and lacks some. Of roughly 100,000 clones listed, approximately 82% are singletons. The sequencing sample was made of PBMCs. The receptors were gathered from a female donor in good health and CMV-seropositive. Each CDR3 is given with its conserved first and last residue. The D gene is left open where the match is weak. Not all rows give a size; the values are once, few, many and, for expanded clones, a class.

V gene: TRBV9
J gene: TRBJ1-1
clone size: NA
D gene: NA
CDR3 protein: CASSSGSGHGGTEAFF
CDR3 DNA: TGTGCCAGCAGTTCTGGGAGCGGGCACGGGGGCACTGAAGCTTTCTTT

V gene: TRBV5-3
J gene: TRBJ2-7
clone size: NA
D gene: TRBD1
CDR3 protein: CARSLGGQGAPAEQYF
CDR3 DNA: TGTGCCAGAAGCTTGGGTGGACAGGGGGCGCCGGCCGAGCAGTACTTC

V gene: TRBV7-9
J gene: TRBJ1-1
clone size: NA
D gene: TRBD1
CDR3 protein: CASRKQGVVEAFF
CDR3 DNA: TGTGCCAGCAGGAAACAGGGGGTGGTTGAAGCTTTCTTT

V gene: TRBV27
J gene: TRBJ2-2
clone size: NA
D gene: TRBD2
CDR3 protein: CASSPLAGVTGELFF
CDR3 DNA: TGTGCCAGCAGTCCCTTAGCGGGAGTCACCGGGGAGCTGTTTTTT

V gene: TRBV7-9
J gene: TRBJ1-2
clone size: NA
D gene: NA
CDR3 protein: CASSLASARLYGYTF
CDR3 DNA: TGTGCCAGCAGCTTAGCATCGGCCAGGCTATATGGCTACACCTTC

V gene: TRBV5-1
J gene: TRBJ2-1
clone size: NA
D gene: NA
CDR3 protein: CASSFGQFNEQFF
CDR3 DNA: TGCGCCAGCAGCTTTGGACAGTTCAATGAGCAGTTCTTC

V gene: TRBV25-1
J gene: TRBJ1-1
clone size: NA
D gene: NA
CDR3 protein: CASSEIDRQTFF
CDR3 DNA: TGTGCCAGCAGTGAAATAGACAGGCAAACTTTCTTT

V gene: TRBV15
J gene: TRBJ2-3
clone size: NA
D gene: NA
CDR3 protein: CATSRDGQGQDTQYF
CDR3 DNA: TGTGCCACCAGCAGAGATGGACAAGGACAAGATACGCAGTATTTT

V gene: TRBV4-2
J gene: TRBJ2-1
clone size: NA
D gene: TRBD1
CDR3 protein: CASSQDLGQGREQFF
CDR3 DNA: TGTGCCAGCAGCCAAGATTTGGGACAGGGAAGGGAGCAGTTCTTC

V gene: TRBV6-4
J gene: TRBJ2-1
clone size: NA
D gene: NA
CDR3 protein: CASSDIRDGIHEQFF
CDR3 DNA: TGTGCCAGCAGTGACATCAGGGATGGGATCCATGAGCAGTTCTTC

V gene: TRBV2
J gene: TRBJ1-2
clone size: few
D gene: TRBD1
CDR3 protein: CPSTIQGSAFGGYTF
CDR3 DNA: TGTCCCAGCACCATACAGGGGTCGGCCTTCGGGGGCTACACCTTC

V gene: TRBV18
J gene: TRBJ2-3
clone size: once
D gene: NA
CDR3 protein: CASSPLGDNTDTQYF
CDR3 DNA: TGTGCCAGCTCACCACTAGGGGACAACACAGATACGCAGTATTTT

V gene: TRBV29-1
J gene: TRBJ2-1
clone size: NA
D gene: NA
CDR3 protein: CSVLRTYNEQFF
CDR3 DNA: TGCAGCGTATTGCGGACCTACAATGAGCAGTTCTTC

V gene: TRBV30
J gene: TRBJ1-1
clone size: NA
D gene: NA
CDR3 protein: CAWSDVVSIGAFF
CDR3 DNA: TGTGCCTGGAGTGACGTGGTGTCTATCGGAGCTTTCTTT

V gene: TRBV7-9
J gene: TRBJ2-1
clone size: NA
D gene: TRBD1
CDR3 protein: CASSQPGQGDNEQFF
CDR3 DNA: TGTGCCAGCAGCCAACCGGGACAGGGCGACAATGAGCAGTTCTTC

V gene: TRBV28
J gene: TRBJ1-3
clone size: few
D gene: TRBD1
CDR3 protein: CASSTTTGLIYF
CDR3 DNA: TGTGCCAGCAGTACTACGACAGGGCTCATATATTTT

V gene: TRBV6-6
J gene: TRBJ2-5
clone size: NA
D gene: TRBD2
CDR3 protein: CASTQAGIQETQYF
CDR3 DNA: TGTGCCAGCACCCAAGCGGGAATCCAAGAGACCCAGTACTTC

V gene: TRBV30
J gene: TRBJ1-5
clone size: once
D gene: NA
CDR3 protein: CAWSAYPEPQHF
CDR3 DNA: TGTGCCTGGAGTGCATATCCAGAGCCCCAGCATTTT

V gene: TRBV10-1
J gene: TRBJ2-7
clone size: NA
D gene: NA
CDR3 protein: CASSDPPGVPPYEQYF
CDR3 DNA: TGCGCCAGCAGTGACCCACCGGGGGTACCGCCATACGAGCAGTACTTC

V gene: TRBV30
J gene: TRBJ2-1
clone size: NA
D gene: TRBD2
CDR3 protein: CAWSSGRAYNEQFF
CDR3 DNA: TGTGCCTGGAGCAGCGGGAGGGCTTACAATGAGCAGTTCTTC

V gene: TRBV19
J gene: TRBJ2-7
clone size: NA
D gene: TRBD2
CDR3 protein: CASRLAGGHEQYF
CDR3 DNA: TGTGCCAGCCGACTAGCAGGAGGACACGAGCAGTACTTC

V gene: TRBV6-5
J gene: TRBJ2-1
clone size: NA
D gene: TRBD2
CDR3 protein: CASRSSGLVSDEQFF
CDR3 DNA: TGTGCCAGCAGAAGCTCCGGACTAGTGTCCGATGAGCAGTTCTTC

V gene: TRBV6-5
J gene: TRBJ2-3
clone size: NA
D gene: NA
CDR3 protein: CASSYSTGSDTQYF
CDR3 DNA: TGTGCCAGCAGTTACTCTACAGGATCAGATACGCAGTATTTT

V gene: TRBV4-2
J gene: TRBJ2-2
clone size: NA
D gene: TRBD2
CDR3 protein: CASSKRLAGDDTGELFF
CDR3 DNA: TGTGCCAGCAGCAAACGACTAGCGGGGGATGACACCGGGGAGCTGTTTTTT

V gene: TRBV25-1
J gene: TRBJ2-5
clone size: NA
D gene: TRBD2
CDR3 protein: CASSESWEGLETQYF
CDR3 DNA: TGTGCCAGCAGTGAATCCTGGGAGGGTTTAGAGACCCAGTACTTC

V gene: TRBV27
J gene: TRBJ2-7
clone size: NA
D gene: TRBD1
CDR3 protein: CASTPGQGASYEQYF
CDR3 DNA: TGTGCCAGCACCCCCGGACAGGGGGCTTCCTACGAGCAGTACTTC

V gene: TRBV15
J gene: TRBJ2-7
clone size: NA
D gene: TRBD2
CDR3 protein: CATGSGGLSSYEQYF
CDR3 DNA: TGTGCCACCGGCAGCGGGGGGTTGAGCTCCTACGAGCAGTACTTC

V gene: TRBV6-6
J gene: TRBJ1-2
clone size: few
D gene: TRBD1
CDR3 protein: CASSWGQGDGGYTF
CDR3 DNA: TGTGCCAGCAGTTGGGGACAGGGAGATGGTGGCTACACCTTC

V gene: TRBV7-9
J gene: TRBJ2-2
clone size: NA
D gene: NA
CDR3 protein: CASSLFNRRVGTGELFF
CDR3 DNA: TGTGCCAGCAGCTTATTTAATCGCAGGGTCGGCACCGGGGAGCTGTTTTTT

V gene: TRBV5-1
J gene: TRBJ1-2
clone size: NA
D gene: NA
CDR3 protein: CASSLESGDYGYTF
CDR3 DNA: TGCGCCAGCAGCTTGGAGTCAGGGGACTATGGCTACACCTTC

V gene: TRBV12-5
J gene: TRBJ1-1
clone size: NA
D gene: NA
CDR3 protein: CASGLTAKNTEAFF
CDR3 DNA: TGTGCTAGTGGCTTGACAGCCAAGAACACTGAAGCTTTCTTT

V gene: TRBV6-5
J gene: TRBJ1-2
clone size: NA
D gene: NA
CDR3 protein: CASRPQGFGYGYTF
CDR3 DNA: TGTGCCAGCAGACCACAGGGTTTTGGCTATGGCTACACCTTC

V gene: TRBV11-2
J gene: TRBJ2-7
clone size: NA
D gene: TRBD2
CDR3 protein: CASSSLAGAAYEQYF
CDR3 DNA: TGTGCCAGCAGCTCCCTAGCGGGAGCCGCCTACGAGCAGTACTTC

V gene: TRBV9
J gene: TRBJ1-1
clone size: NA
D gene: TRBD1
CDR3 protein: CASSPLTGGITEAFF
CDR3 DNA: TGTGCCAGCAGCCCTTTGACAGGGGGCATAACTGAAGCTTTCTTT

V gene: TRBV28
J gene: TRBJ2-7
clone size: once
D gene: NA
CDR3 protein: CASSPHYEQYF
CDR3 DNA: TGTGCCAGCAGCCCCCACTACGAGCAGTACTTC

V gene: TRBV6-1
J gene: TRBJ1-2
clone size: NA
D gene: NA
CDR3 protein: CASVDRIYGYTF
CDR3 DNA: TGTGCCAGCGTAGACAGGATCTATGGCTACACCTTC

V gene: TRBV27
J gene: TRBJ1-5
clone size: NA
D gene: TRBD1
CDR3 protein: CASRVNRGSNQPQHF
CDR3 DNA: TGTGCCAGCAGGGTCAACAGGGGGAGCAATCAGCCCCAGCATTTT

V gene: TRBV4-1
J gene: TRBJ2-7
clone size: few
D gene: TRBD1
CDR3 protein: CASSRDTAPGQGTYEQYF
CDR3 DNA: TGCGCCAGCAGCCGAGATACAGCACCGGGACAGGGGACCTACGAGCAGTACTTC

V gene: TRBV2
J gene: TRBJ1-6
clone size: NA
D gene: NA
CDR3 protein: CASSELTGQNSPLHF
CDR3 DNA: TGTGCCAGCAGCGAGTTGACAGGTCAGAATTCACCCCTCCACTTT

V gene: TRBV19
J gene: TRBJ2-7
clone size: NA
D gene: TRBD1
CDR3 protein: CASSIVQGPYEQYF
CDR3 DNA: TGTGCCAGTAGTATAGTACAGGGGCCCTACGAGCAGTACTTC

V gene: TRBV7-2
J gene: TRBJ2-3
clone size: NA
D gene: NA
CDR3 protein: CASSFGNTDTQYF
CDR3 DNA: TGTGCCAGCAGCTTTGGCAACACAGATACGCAGTATTTT

V gene: TRBV28
J gene: TRBJ1-4
clone size: NA
D gene: NA
CDR3 protein: CASTRGYNEKLFF
CDR3 DNA: TGTGCCAGCACCCGAGGGTATAATGAAAAACTGTTTTTT

V gene: TRBV15
J gene: TRBJ1-4
clone size: few
D gene: NA
CDR3 protein: CPTSRDRNLNEKLFF
CDR3 DNA: TGTCCCACCAGCAGAGATAGAAATCTTAATGAAAAACTGTTTTTT

V gene: TRBV7-9
J gene: TRBJ2-7
clone size: NA
D gene: NA
CDR3 protein: CAGHRGGEQYF
CDR3 DNA: TGTGCCGGCCATAGGGGGGGCGAGCAGTACTTC

V gene: TRBV7-2
J gene: TRBJ1-4
clone size: NA
D gene: NA
CDR3 protein: CASSETTGLGREKLFF
CDR3 DNA: TGTGCCAGCAGCGAAACCACAGGGTTGGGAAGGGAAAAACTGTTTTTT

V gene: TRBV4-2
J gene: TRBJ2-1
clone size: NA
D gene: NA
CDR3 protein: CASSRAGTEQFF
CDR3 DNA: TGTGCCAGCAGCCGGGCGGGCACTGAGCAGTTCTTC

V gene: TRBV19
J gene: TRBJ2-1
clone size: NA
D gene: TRBD2
CDR3 protein: CASGTRLAGYNEQFF
CDR3 DNA: TGTGCCAGTGGGACCCGACTAGCGGGTTACAATGAGCAGTTCTTC

V gene: TRBV28
J gene: TRBJ2-7
clone size: NA
D gene: NA
CDR3 protein: CASSLAISYEQYF
CDR3 DNA: TGTGCCAGCAGTTTGGCCATCTCCTACGAGCAGTACTTC

V gene: TRBV7-9
J gene: TRBJ2-1
clone size: NA
D gene: NA
CDR3 protein: CASSHSGLARYNEQFF
CDR3 DNA: TGTGCCAGCAGCCACTCTGGGCTTGCTCGCTACAATGAGCAGTTCTTC

V gene: TRBV28
J gene: TRBJ1-1
clone size: NA
D gene: TRBD1
CDR3 protein: CASSSAPGGMEAFF
CDR3 DNA: TGTGCCAGCAGTTCCGCCCCAGGGGGGATGGAAGCTTTCTTT

V gene: TRBV7-9
J gene: TRBJ2-1
clone size: NA
D gene: NA
CDR3 protein: CASSLYIGHPGQFF
CDR3 DNA: TGTGCCAGCAGCTTATATATCGGTCACCCAGGGCAGTTCTTC

V gene: TRBV6-5
J gene: TRBJ2-5
clone size: few
D gene: NA
CDR3 protein: CASSSIRGWGRETQYF
CDR3 DNA: TGTGCCAGCAGTTCGATTCGGGGCTGGGGGCGAGAGACCCAGTACTTC

V gene: TRBV10-3
J gene: TRBJ2-4
clone size: NA
D gene: NA
CDR3 protein: CATGDSEGSLRAKNIQYF
CDR3 DNA: TGTGCCACCGGTGATAGCGAGGGTTCCCTTCGGGCCAAAAACATTCAGTACTTC